These T cell receptor beta chains were read from a single sample in a study of cytomegalovirus exposure and HLA in healthy donors. Clones were sequenced by immunoSEQ multiplex PCR, and TCRdb holds only the in-frame ones, with some missing. The data show some 110,000 clones, less than 70% seen once. Specimen: PBMCs. These receptors were obtained from a woman aged 25 to 39 in good health and CMV-seronegative. Each CDR3 is given with its conserved first and last residue. Each record gives: J gene, D gene, clone size, V gene, CDR3 protein, CDR3 DNA. D genes are given only for firm matches. The size field is filled for only some rows; it gives once, few, many or a size class.

TRBJ2-7 - - TRBV4-1 CASSPTGGLEQYF TGCGCCAGCAGCCCTACCGGCGGTTTAGAGCAGTACTTC
TRBJ2-1 TRBD1 - TRBV6-1 CASGTGVNNEQFF TGTGCCAGTGGGACAGGGGTAAACAATGAGCAGTTCTTC
TRBJ2-2 - once TRBV7-8 CASSLLQGGTGELFF TGTGCCAGCAGCTTATTACAGGGTGGCACCGGGGAGCTGTTTTTT
TRBJ2-3 TRBD1 once TRBV13 CASSSFRTGTDTQYF TGTGCCAGCAGCTCCTTTCGGACAGGGACCGATACGCAGTATTTT
TRBJ1-5 TRBD1 - TRBV13 CASSLGRGRQPQHF TGTGCCAGCAGCCTCGGGAGGGGGCGACAGCCCCAGCATTTT
TRBJ1-2 TRBD1 - TRBV5-1 CASSLTGESGYTF TGCGCCAGCAGCTTGACAGGGGAGTCTGGCTACACCTTC
TRBJ2-7 TRBD2 - TRBV5-1 CASSLGTSGRSGSYEQYF TGCGCCAGCAGCTTGGGGACTAGCGGGAGGTCTGGTTCCTACGAGCAGTACTTC
TRBJ1-1 - - TRBV16 CASSQTTGNTEAFF TGTGCCAGCAGCCAAACCACAGGGAACACTGAAGCTTTCTTT
TRBJ2-1 - - TRBV5-8 CASSSRGGVPTYNEQFF TGTGCCAGCAGCTCGAGAGGGGGAGTTCCGACCTACAATGAGCAGTTCTTC
TRBJ2-3 TRBD2 - TRBV19 CASSITSGSDTQYF TGTGCCAGTAGTATTACTAGCGGGAGTGATACGCAGTATTTT
TRBJ2-4 - - TRBV28 CASSLGQLAKNIQYF TGTGCCAGCAGTTTAGGGCAACTAGCCAAAAACATTCAGTACTTC
TRBJ2-7 - - TRBV28 CASSLGHDSYEQYF TGTGCCAGCAGTTTGGGGCACGATTCCTACGAGCAGTACTTC
TRBJ2-1 TRBD2 - TRBV18 CASSPGAGGPWGSEQFF TGTGCCAGCTCACCCGGGGCGGGAGGCCCTTGGGGTAGTGAGCAGTTCTTC
TRBJ1-4 - - TRBV4-1 CASSVRTAATNEKLFF TGCGCCAGCAGCGTTCGGACAGCTGCAACTAATGAAAAACTGTTTTTT
TRBJ2-3 TRBD2 - TRBV27 CASTPGLGNQDTQYF TGTGCCAGCACCCCGGGACTAGGGAATCAAGATACGCAGTATTTT
TRBJ2-7 TRBD1 - TRBV27 CASNHRGPASYEQYF TGTGCCAGCAACCACAGGGGGCCGGCCTCCTACGAGCAGTACTTC
TRBJ1-4 - few TRBV6-5 CASSYVARVEEKLFF TGTGCCAGCAGTTACGTTGCCAGGGTAGAGGAAAAACTGTTTTTT
TRBJ2-1 TRBD1 - TRBV25-1 CATRTGGYNEQFF TGTGCCACGAGGACAGGGGGGTACAATGAGCAGTTCTTC
TRBJ1-4 - - TRBV28 CASSPGGLANEKLFF TGTGCCAGCAGTCCGGGGGGCTTGGCTAATGAAAAACTGTTTTTT
TRBJ2-1 - - TRBV28 CASSPGTVNEQFF TGTGCCAGCAGTCCGGGGACTGTCAATGAGCAGTTCTTC
TRBJ2-2 - few TRBV7-6 CASREGYGELFF TGTGCCAGCAGGGAGGGGTACGGGGAGCTGTTTTTT
TRBJ2-3 TRBD2 - TRBV4-2 CASSQELLAGGGTDTQYF TGTGCCAGCAGCCAAGAGCTGCTAGCGGGAGGGGGCACAGATACGCAGTATTTT
TRBJ2-5 - - TRBV5-1 CASSLGQAGETQYF TGCGCCAGCAGCTTGGGACAGGCTGGAGAGACCCAGTACTTC